This T cell receptor (beta chain) was obtained from a study of blood T cell repertoires in COVID-19. Only in-frame clones appear in the TCRdb table, and some are missing; sequencing was by immunoSEQ multiplex PCR. The data contain roughly 250,000 clones, 91% of them singletons. Participants came from about 24 US areas, aged roughly 18 to 89 years. This clone was observed once. The CDR3 runs to 15 residues. The V gene lost 2 bases and the J gene lost 0 bases, with 8 bases spanning the gap. Germline CDR1 is LNHDA and CDR2 is SQIVND (reference sequence). The clonotype comes from a human donor in a cohort exposed to, infected with or recovered from COVID-19 (not recorded which). The donor label of this sample is uncertain. The sequenced material came from PBMCs or T cells enriched from blood (not recorded which). J is TRBJ1-5 and V is TRBV19; D might be TRBD1 (5 bases). CDR3: CASSIRQFSNQPQHF. In DNA, the CDR3 is TGTGCCAGTAGTATACGACAGTTTAGCAATCAGCCCCAGCATTTT.